This TCR beta chain was documented in a study of regulatory T cells in long-lasting Graves disease. As to time point: newly diagnosed GD, antithyroid drugs for less than 3 months. Following extraction of RNA from PBMCs, that RNA was used to make the TCR library. This clonotype was recorded many times. Trimming removed 4 bases at V and 4 bases at J, with 22 bases between. The CDR3 sequence is 17 residues long. Germline CDR1 SGHVS, CDR2 FQNEAQ. Construction of TCR beta libraries relied on iRepertoire HTBI primers and on Arm-PCR targeting CDR3 regions. One entry per CDR3 protein results from TCRdb running MiXCR on the multiplex PCR reads. Here the sample spans hundreds of thousands of distinct CDR3 sequences, roughly a sixth being singletons. In addition, the sample was reused for a study of T cells in Graves' hyperthyroidism and ophthalmopathy.

This chain connects TRBV7-8 to TRBJ2-5; the D gene is possibly TRBD1 (5 bases). Here the sequenced sample was peripheral blood mononuclear cells (PBMCs), taken at new diagnosis, from a patient treated with antithyroid drugs. This receptor was identified in a man younger than 35 with Graves disease. The CDR3 loop reads CASSYRERGLSGETQYF. The CDR3 coding sequence is TGTGCCAGCAGCTACCGTGAAAGGGGCCTCTCGGGAGAGACCCAGTACTTC.